What follows are 13 T cell receptor beta chains derived from one specimen sequenced in a study of regulatory T cells in long-lasting Graves disease. Time point specified: newly diagnosed GD, antithyroid drugs for less than 3 months. Extracted RNA from PBMCs served as the source of the TCR library. Researchers made TCR beta libraries by using iRepertoire HTBI primers and running Arm-PCR on CDR3 regions. TCRdb ran MiXCR on the multiplex PCR reads and lists one entry per CDR3 protein. The repertoire holds about 350,000 distinct CDR3 sequences, with roughly 17% as singletons. The same sample was also studied in work on T cells in Graves' hyperthyroidism and ophthalmopathy.

This material consisted of peripheral blood mononuclear cells (PBMCs), taken at new diagnosis, from a patient treated with antithyroid drugs. These receptors all come from a woman aged 18-30 years with Graves disease.

The chain combines TRBV4-1 with TRBJ1-2; D uncertain. CDR1 MGHRA and CDR2 YSYEKL come from the germline V gene. V was shortened by 5 bases and J by 0 bases, with 16 bases between the two germline ends. The CDR3 consists of 16 residues. CDR3 coding DNA: TGCGCCAGCAGCGCACCTTTGGCCAGAACTAACTATGGCTACACCTTC. Translated, it gives CASSAPLARTNYGYTF.

This clonotype has only a few counts. The genes are TRBV29-1 and TRBJ1-1; D is perhaps TRBD1 (5 bases). This CDR3 comprises 11 residues. CDR1 and CDR2 from the germline V gene are SQVTM and ANQGSEA. V was trimmed by 7 bases and J by 5 bases, leaving 11 bases between them. This CDR3 is CSGVGATEAFF. In DNA form, the CDR3 reads TGCAGCGGGGTTGGGGCAACTGAAGCTTTCTTT.

With respect to this clonotype: Just one base apart from a much larger clone, this may be a read error. The chain is built from TRBV18 and TRBJ1-3; D remains unclear. The CDR3 has 17 residues. Germline V CDR1 and CDR2: KGHSH, LQKENI. In nucleotides, the CDR3 is TGTGCCGGCTCACCACCTCTAAGGGTCCTCTCTGGAAACACCATATATTTT. Translation: CAGSPPLRVLSGNTIYF.

Many counts were recorded for this clonotype. This rearrangement joins TRBV7-4 to TRBJ1-5, with D possibly TRBD1 on 6 matching bases. The CDR3 is 15 amino acids. Per the germline V gene, CDR1 is SGHVT and CDR2 is SQSDAQ. V lost 3 bases, J lost 0 bases, and 9 bases lay in between. The CDR3 nucleotides read TGTGCCAGCAGCTTGGGGACAACTAGCAATCAGCCCCAGCATTTT. Translating it yields CASSLGTTSNQPQHF. Full variable domain (rest looked up from reference TRBV7-4 and TRBJ1-5): GAGVSQSPRYKVAKRGRDVALRCDSISGHVTLYWYRQTLGQGSEVLTYSQSDAQRDKSGRPSGRFSAERPERSVSTLKIQRTEQGDSAVYLCASSLGTTSNQPQHFGDGTRLSIL.

The chain couples TRBV4-2 to TRBJ1-5; D not certain. CDR3 length: 16 residues. Germline CDR1 LGHNA, CDR2 YNFKEQ. Trimming took 1 base from V and 0 from J, leaving 10 bases between them. CDR3 DNA sequence: TGTGCCAGCAGCCAAGGAGCCGGCAATAGCAATCAGCCCCAGCATTTT. Translating gives CASSQGAGNSNQPQHF.

Many counts were recorded for this clonotype. The chain is built from TRBV3-1 and TRBJ1-2; weak D call: TRBD1 (5 bases). Trimming left V 0 bases short and J 7 bases short, with 6 bases between. CDR3 length: 12 residues. CDR1 LGHDT and CDR2 YNNKEL come from the germline V gene (reference sequence). DNA for the CDR3: TGTGCCAGCAGCCAAGAAGGGGTTGGCTACACCTTC. Encoded protein: CASSQEGVGYTF.

This clonotype was recorded at least ten times. V and J are TRBV11-1 and TRBJ2-3; 11 bases fit TRBD2. The V gene's germline CDR1 is SGHAT and CDR2 FQDESV (reference sequence). This CDR3 contains 15 residues. The junction had 6 bases not matched to a gene; V was cut back by 6 bases and J by 4 bases. In DNA, the CDR3 is TGTGCCAGCAGGTACACTAGCGGGAGCGCAGATACGCAGTATTTT. This translates into CASRYTSGSADTQYF. Full variable domain (outside the CDR3, taken from reference TRBV11-1 and TRBJ2-3): EAEVAQSPRYKITEKSQAVAFWCDPISGHATLYWYRQILGQGPELLVQFQDESVVDDSQLPKDRFSAERLKGVDSTLKIQPAELGDSAMYLCASRYTSGSADTQYFGPGTRLTVL.

This clonotype was detected many times. The CDR3 coding sequence is TGTGCCAGCAGTGAAGCGCGGGCAGTCAATGAGCAGTTCTTC. Protein: CASSEARAVNEQFF. The chain couples TRBV2 to TRBJ2-1, with D perhaps TRBD2 (5 bases). This CDR3 comprises 14 residues. CDR1 SNHLY and CDR2 FYNNEI come from the germline V gene. Trimming stripped 0 bases from V and 6 bases from J, with 9 bases between.

This clonotype was counted many times. The chain carries TRBV2 and TRBJ2-2; D is ambiguous. Germline V gene sequence: CDR1 SNHLY, CDR2 FYNNEI. V was cut by 6 bases and J by 3 bases, with 8 bases left in between. There are 13 residues in the CDR3. The CDR3 DNA sequence: TGTGCCAGCAGGAGGCCGCACACCGGGGAGCTGTTTTTT. Protein sequence: CASRRPHTGELFF.

The CDR3 DNA reads TGCGCCAGCAGCCAAGTTCTGGGGAAGGCCTACGAGCAGTACTTC. Encoded protein: CASSQVLGKAYEQYF. The chain couples TRBV4-1 to TRBJ2-7, with D hard to call. The germline V and J ends were trimmed by 1 base and 2 bases, with 12 bases remaining between them. This CDR3 has 15 residues. Germline CDR1 and CDR2: MGHRA and YSYEKL.

The CDR3 region has the DNA TGCGCCAGCAGCCAAGGAGCAGCGGGAGGGTACGAGCAGTACTTC. It translates to CASSQGAAGGYEQYF. This chain links TRBV4-1 with TRBJ2-7; 10 nucleotides line up with TRBD2. V lost 1 base, J lost 4 bases, and 4 bases stayed unmatched. From germline, CDR1 is MGHRA and CDR2 YSYEKL. The CDR3 extends over 15 amino acids.

This clonotype was counted ten times or more. The chain links TRBV2 to TRBJ2-2; TRBD2 might be the D (6 bases). Germline values: CDR1 SNHLY, CDR2 FYNNEI. Trimming cost V 4 bases and J 4 bases, with 13 bases left between them. The CDR3 contains 15 residues. CDR3 sequence (DNA): TGTGCCAGCAGTGGACTAGGATTCGGCACCGGGGAGCTGTTTTTT. It codes for CASSGLGFGTGELFF.

The chain uses TRBV3-1 and TRBJ2-1; 7 bases line up with TRBD2. The CDR3 is made up of 15 amino acids. Germline V gene data show CDR1 as LGHDT and CDR2 as YNNKEL (reference sequence). The junction had 5 bases not matched to a gene; V was cut back by 6 bases and J by 0 bases. The CDR3, as DNA: TGTGCCAGCAGTGACTCTAGCGGCTCCTACAATGAGCAGTTCTTC. It codes for CASSDSSGSYNEQFF.